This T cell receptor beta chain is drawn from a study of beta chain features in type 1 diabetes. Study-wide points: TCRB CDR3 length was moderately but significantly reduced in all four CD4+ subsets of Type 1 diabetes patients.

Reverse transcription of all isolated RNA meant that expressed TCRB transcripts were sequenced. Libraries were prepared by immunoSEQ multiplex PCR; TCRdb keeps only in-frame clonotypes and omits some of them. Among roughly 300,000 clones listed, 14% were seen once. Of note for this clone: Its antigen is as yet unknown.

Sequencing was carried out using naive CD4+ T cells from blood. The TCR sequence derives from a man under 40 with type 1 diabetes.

The CDR3 loop reads CASSRGYQETQYF. In DNA, the CDR3 is TGTGCCAGCAGCCGGGGGTACCAAGAGACCCAGTACTTC. The V gene is TRBV7-3, the J gene TRBJ2-5, with TRBD2 as a possible D gene (6 bases). The CDR3 length is 13 residues. V gave up 5 bases and J gave up 0 bases, with 7 bases separating them. Germline loops: CDR1 SGHTA, CDR2 FQGTGA.